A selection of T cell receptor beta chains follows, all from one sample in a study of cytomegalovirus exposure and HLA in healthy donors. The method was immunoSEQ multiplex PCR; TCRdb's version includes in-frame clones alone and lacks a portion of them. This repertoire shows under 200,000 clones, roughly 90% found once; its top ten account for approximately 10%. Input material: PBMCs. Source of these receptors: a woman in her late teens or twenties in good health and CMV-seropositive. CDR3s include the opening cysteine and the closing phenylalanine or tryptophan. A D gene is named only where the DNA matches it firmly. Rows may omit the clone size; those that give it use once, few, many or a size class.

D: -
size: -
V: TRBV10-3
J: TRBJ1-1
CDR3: CAISDPVNTEAFF
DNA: TGTGCCATCAGTGACCCGGTGAACACTGAAGCTTTCTTT

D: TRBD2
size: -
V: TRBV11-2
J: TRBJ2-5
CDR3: CASSSGGQETQYF
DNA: TGTGCCAGCAGTTCGGGGGGCCAAGAGACCCAGTACTTC

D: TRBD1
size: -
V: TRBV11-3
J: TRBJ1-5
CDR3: CASSAGTGEERPQHF
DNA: TGTGCCAGCAGCGCGGGGACAGGGGAGGAGAGGCCCCAGCATTTT

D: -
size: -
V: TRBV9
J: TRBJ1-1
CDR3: CASSDGVDTEAFF
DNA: TGTGCCAGCAGCGACGGGGTGGACACTGAAGCTTTCTTT

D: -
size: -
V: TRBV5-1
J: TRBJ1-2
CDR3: CASSPADIPARDYGYTF
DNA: TGCGCCAGCAGCCCGGCCGATATACCGGCCAGGGACTATGGCTACACCTTC

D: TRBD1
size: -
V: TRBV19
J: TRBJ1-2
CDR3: CASGDRVLYGYTF
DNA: TGTGCCAGCGGGGACAGGGTATTATATGGCTACACCTTC

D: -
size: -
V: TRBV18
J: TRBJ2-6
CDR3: CASSQAISGANVLTF
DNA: TGTGCCAGCTCACAAGCTATCTCTGGGGCCAACGTCCTGACTTTC

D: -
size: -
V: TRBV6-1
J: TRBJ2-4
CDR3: CASRGTVAKNIQYF
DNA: TGTGCCAGCAGGGGTACAGTAGCCAAAAACATTCAGTACTTC

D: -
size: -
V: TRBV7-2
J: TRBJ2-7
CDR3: CASSLGDEQYF
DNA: TGTGCCAGCAGCTTAGGAGACGAGCAGTACTTC

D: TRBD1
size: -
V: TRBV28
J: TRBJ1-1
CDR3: CASSSTGFGTEAFF
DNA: TGTGCCAGCAGTTCGACAGGGTTCGGCACTGAAGCTTTCTTT

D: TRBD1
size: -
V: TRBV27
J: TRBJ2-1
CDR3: CASRYLGQGFSNEQFF
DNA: TGTGCCAGCAGGTACTTAGGACAGGGTTTCAGCAATGAGCAGTTCTTC

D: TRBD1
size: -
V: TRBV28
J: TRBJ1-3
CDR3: CASSRVFLLGQGDHSGNTIYF
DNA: TGTGCCAGCAGCCGAGTCTTCCTCCTTGGACAGGGAGACCACTCTGGAAACACCATATATTTT

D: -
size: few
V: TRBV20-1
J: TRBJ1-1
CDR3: CSGFYRLEAFF
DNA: TGCAGTGGGTTCTATCGGTTAGAAGCTTTCTTT

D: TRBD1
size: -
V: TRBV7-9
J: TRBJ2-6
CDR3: CASSSPGTEFSGANVLTF
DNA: TGTGCCAGCAGCTCACCCGGGACAGAATTCTCTGGGGCCAACGTCCTGACTTTC

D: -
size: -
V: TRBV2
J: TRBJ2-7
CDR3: CASSWEYTEQYF
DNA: TGTGCCAGCAGTTGGGAGTATACAGAGCAGTACTTC

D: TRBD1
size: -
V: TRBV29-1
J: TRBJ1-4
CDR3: CSGGDSEKLFF
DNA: TGCAGCGGAGGGGACAGTGAAAAACTGTTTTTT

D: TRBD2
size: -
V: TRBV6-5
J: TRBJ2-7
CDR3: CASSKGLVSYEQYF
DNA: TGTGCCAGCAGTAAGGGACTAGTCTCCTACGAGCAGTACTTC

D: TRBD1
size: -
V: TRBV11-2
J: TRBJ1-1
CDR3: CASSLRGGTANTEAFF
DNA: TGTGCCAGCAGCTTACGGGGGGGGACAGCGAACACTGAAGCTTTCTTT

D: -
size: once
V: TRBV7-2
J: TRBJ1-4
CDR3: CASSLILNEKLFF
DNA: TGTGCCAGCAGCTTAATCCTTAATGAAAAACTGTTTTTT

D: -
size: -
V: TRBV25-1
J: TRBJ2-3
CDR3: CASSVGGDTQYF
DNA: TGTGCCAGCAGTGTAGGAGGGGATACGCAGTATTTT

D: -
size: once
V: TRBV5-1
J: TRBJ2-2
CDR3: CASSLSGELFF
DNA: TGCGCCAGCAGCCTCTCTGGGGAGCTGTTTTTT

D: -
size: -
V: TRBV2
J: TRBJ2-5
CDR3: CASSEDWGRAETQYF
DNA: TGTGCCAGCAGTGAAGATTGGGGGCGCGCAGAGACCCAGTACTTC

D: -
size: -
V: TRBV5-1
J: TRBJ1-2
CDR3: CASSVRDSLSGYTF
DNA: TGCGCCAGCAGCGTCAGGGACTCACTTTCTGGCTACACCTTC

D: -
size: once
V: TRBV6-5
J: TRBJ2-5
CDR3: CASQEDSSQETQYF
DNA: TGTGCCAGCCAGGAGGACAGCAGTCAAGAGACCCAGTACTTC

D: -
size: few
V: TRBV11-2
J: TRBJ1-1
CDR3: CASSFDRNTEAFF
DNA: TGTGCCAGCAGCTTTGACAGGAACACTGAAGCTTTCTTT

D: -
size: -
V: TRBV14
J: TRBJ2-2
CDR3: CASSQFLSVRTGELFF
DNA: TGTGCCAGCAGCCAATTTCTAAGCGTTAGGACCGGGGAGCTGTTTTTT

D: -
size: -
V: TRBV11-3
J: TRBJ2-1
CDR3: CASSLSMGQGNEQFF
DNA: TGTGCCAGCAGCTTGTCCATGGGGCAGGGCAATGAGCAGTTCTTC

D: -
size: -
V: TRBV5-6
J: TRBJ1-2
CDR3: CASRPRGPAGGYTF
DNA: TGTGCCAGCAGGCCTAGGGGCCCCGCCGGTGGCTACACCTTC

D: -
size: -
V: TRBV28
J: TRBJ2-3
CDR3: CASSLIQGTDTQYF
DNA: TGTGCCAGCAGTTTAATCCAGGGAACAGATACGCAGTATTTT

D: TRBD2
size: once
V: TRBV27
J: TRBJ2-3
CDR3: CASSLAGGTDTQYF
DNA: TGTGCCAGCAGTCTAGCGGGAGGCACAGATACGCAGTATTTT

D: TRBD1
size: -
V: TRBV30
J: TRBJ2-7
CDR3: CAWRARDRGSSYEQYF
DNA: TGTGCCTGGAGGGCTCGCGACAGGGGGAGCTCCTACGAGCAGTACTTC

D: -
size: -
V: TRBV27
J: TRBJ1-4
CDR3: CATRGEKLFF
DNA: TGTGCCACTAGGGGAGAAAAACTGTTTTTT

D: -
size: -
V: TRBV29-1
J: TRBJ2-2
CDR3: CSAGDQNTGELFF
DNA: TGCAGCGCGGGGGACCAGAACACCGGGGAGCTGTTTTTT

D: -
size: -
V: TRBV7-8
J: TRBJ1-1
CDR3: CASSLALWPAMNTEAFF
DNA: TGTGCCAGCAGCTTAGCATTGTGGCCAGCGATGAACACTGAAGCTTTCTTT

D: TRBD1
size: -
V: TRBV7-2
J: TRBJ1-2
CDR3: CASSTPGQGRYYGYTF
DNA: TGTGCCAGCAGCACACCGGGACAGGGGAGGTACTATGGCTACACCTTC

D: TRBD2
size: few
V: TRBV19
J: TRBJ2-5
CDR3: CASSIDLLAGAYQETQYF
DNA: TGTGCCAGTAGTATAGACCTTCTAGCGGGAGCGTACCAAGAGACCCAGTACTTC

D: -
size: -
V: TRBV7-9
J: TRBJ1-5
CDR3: CASSPTGSLNQPQHF
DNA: TGTGCCAGCAGCCCGACAGGTTCTCTCAATCAGCCCCAGCATTTT

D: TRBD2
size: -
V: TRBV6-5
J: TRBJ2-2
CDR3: CASSRPGGATGELFF
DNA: TGTGCCAGCAGCCGCCCGGGGGGGGCAACCGGGGAGCTGTTTTTT

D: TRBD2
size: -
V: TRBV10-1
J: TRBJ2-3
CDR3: CASSDGGRAADTQYF
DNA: TGCGCCAGCAGTGATGGCGGGAGGGCCGCAGATACGCAGTATTTT

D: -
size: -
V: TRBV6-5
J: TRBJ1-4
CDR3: CASTRERGGDEKLFF
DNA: TGTGCCAGCACTAGGGAGCGGGGGGGCGATGAAAAACTGTTTTTT

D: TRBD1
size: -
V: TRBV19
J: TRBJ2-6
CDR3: CASSTGTGSGANVLTF
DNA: TGTGCCAGTAGTACCGGGACAGGCTCTGGGGCCAACGTCCTGACTTTC

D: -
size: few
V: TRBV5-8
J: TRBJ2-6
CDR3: CASSLVPGAGANVLTF
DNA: TGTGCCAGCAGCTTGGTTCCCGGGGCTGGGGCCAACGTCCTGACTTTC

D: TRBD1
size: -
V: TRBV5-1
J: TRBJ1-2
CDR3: CASSSDREYNGYTF
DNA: TGCGCCAGCAGCTCGGACAGGGAGTACAATGGCTACACCTTC

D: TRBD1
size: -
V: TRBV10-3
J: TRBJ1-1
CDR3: CAISESGWTGVLRDTEAFF
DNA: TGTGCCATCAGTGAGTCGGGTTGGACAGGGGTTTTACGGGACACTGAAGCTTTCTTT

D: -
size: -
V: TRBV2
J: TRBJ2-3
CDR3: CASSDSLGADTQYF
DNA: TGTGCCAGCAGTGACAGTCTAGGGGCAGATACGCAGTATTTT

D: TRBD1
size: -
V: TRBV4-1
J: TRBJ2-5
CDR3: CASSQPDRELETQYF
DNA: TGCGCCAGCAGCCAGCCCGACAGGGAGCTAGAGACCCAGTACTTC

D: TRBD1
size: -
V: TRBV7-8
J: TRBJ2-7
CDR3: CASTEDRGRREQYF
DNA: TGTGCCAGCACCGAGGACAGGGGGCGTCGCGAGCAGTACTTC

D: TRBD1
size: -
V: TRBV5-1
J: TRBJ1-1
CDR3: CASSLGGTGDTEAFF
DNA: TGCGCCAGCAGCTTGGGAGGTACAGGGGACACTGAAGCTTTCTTT

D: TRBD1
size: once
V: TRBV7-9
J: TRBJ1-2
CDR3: CASSTGQGVGYGYTF
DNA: TGTGCCAGCAGCACTGGACAGGGAGTGGGGTATGGCTACACCTTC

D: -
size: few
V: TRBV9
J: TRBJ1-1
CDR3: CASSPYRNTEAFF
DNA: TGTGCCAGCAGCCCATACAGGAACACTGAAGCTTTCTTT

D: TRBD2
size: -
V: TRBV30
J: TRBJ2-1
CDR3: CASLQREAYNEQFF
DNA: TGTGCCTCACTACAGCGGGAGGCTTACAATGAGCAGTTCTTC

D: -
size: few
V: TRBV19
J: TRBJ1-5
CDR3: CASSVDSNQPQHF
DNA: TGTGCCAGTAGTGTCGACAGTAATCAGCCCCAGCATTTT

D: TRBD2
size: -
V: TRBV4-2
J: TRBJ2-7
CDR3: CASSPLSLAGFSYEQYF
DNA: TGTGCCAGCAGCCCCCTCTCCCTAGCGGGGTTTTCCTACGAGCAGTACTTC

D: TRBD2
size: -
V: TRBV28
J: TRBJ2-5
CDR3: CASLRGAGETQYF
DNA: TGTGCCAGCCTTAGAGGAGCGGGGGAGACCCAGTACTTC

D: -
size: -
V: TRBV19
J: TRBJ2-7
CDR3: CASSRRGYEQYF
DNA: TGTGCCAGTAGTCGGAGAGGCTACGAGCAGTACTTC

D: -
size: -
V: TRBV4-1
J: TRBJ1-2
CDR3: CASSPLKQGGYGYTF
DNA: TGCGCCAGCAGCCCCCTAAAACAGGGTGGCTATGGCTACACCTTC

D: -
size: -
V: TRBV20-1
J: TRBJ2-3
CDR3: CSALGGDTQYF
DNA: TGCAGTGCTTTGGGGGGTGATACGCAGTATTTT